These T cell receptor beta chains were read from a single sample in a study of cytomegalovirus exposure and HLA in healthy donors. Here immunoSEQ multiplex PCR was the method, and the copy in TCRdb shows in-frame clones only, minus some. The data contain about 110,000 clones, around 72% of them seen just once; the ten biggest clones take up just under 8.5%. The sample consisted of PBMCs. The receptors were sampled from a woman aged 40-49 years in good health and CMV-seropositive. The CDR3 runs from the conserved cysteine through the conserved F or W. The D gene is left open where the match is weak. Not all rows give a size; the values are once, few, many and, for expanded clones, a class.

v_call	d_call	clone_size	j_call	cdr3_length	cdr3_aa	cdr3_nt
TRBV6-5	NA	NA	TRBJ2-7	15	CASSYTHRYSYEQYF	TGTGCCAGCAGTTACACCCACCGGTACTCCTACGAGCAGTACTTC
TRBV7-7	TRBD1	NA	TRBJ2-5	14	CASSSGTGKETQYF	TGTGCTAGCAGCTCCGGGACAGGGAAAGAGACCCAGTACTTC
TRBV5-1	TRBD1	NA	TRBJ2-1	13	CASRTGERGEQFF	TGCGCCAGTCGGACAGGGGAGAGGGGTGAGCAGTTCTTC
TRBV6-6	NA	NA	TRBJ1-5	16	CASSPFAGPSNQPQHF	TGTGCCAGCAGTCCGTTTGCAGGGCCGAGCAATCAGCCCCAGCATTTT
TRBV18	NA	NA	TRBJ1-5	14	CASSRQGLNQPQHF	TGTGCCAGCTCCCGGCAGGGACTCAATCAGCCCCAGCATTTT
TRBV2	NA	NA	TRBJ2-7	14	CASSALRLPNEQYF	TGTGCCAGCAGTGCCCTGCGACTTCCCAACGAGCAGTACTTC
TRBV6-1	NA	NA	TRBJ2-1	15	CASSLRGSSYNEQFF	TGTGCCAGCAGCCTCAGGGGTAGCTCCTACAATGAGCAGTTCTTC
TRBV2	NA	NA	TRBJ1-6	12	CASTGANSPLHF	TGTGCCAGCACAGGGGCTAATTCACCCCTCCACTTT
TRBV27	TRBD1	NA	TRBJ2-5	20	CASSAYRDRGLSPFRETQYF	TGTGCCAGCAGTGCCTACCGGGACAGGGGTCTATCTCCCTTCCGGGAGACCCAGTACTTC
TRBV9	NA	NA	TRBJ2-5	12	CASSVSEETQYF	TGTGCCAGCAGCGTGTCGGAAGAGACCCAGTACTTC
TRBV10-3	TRBD1	NA	TRBJ1-2	14	CAITKDRDIGGYTF	TGTGCCATCACTAAGGACAGGGACATAGGTGGCTACACCTTC
TRBV14	TRBD1	NA	TRBJ1-2	16	CASSQENRGFHEGYTF	TGTGCCAGCAGCCAAGAGAACAGGGGGTTTCACGAGGGCTACACCTTC
TRBV6-6	NA	NA	TRBJ1-2	11	CASRIDYGYTF	TGTGCCAGCAGGATAGACTATGGCTACACCTTC
TRBV5-1	TRBD1	NA	TRBJ2-7	14	CASSVQGARYEQYF	TGCGCCAGCAGCGTACAGGGGGCTAGGTACGAGCAGTACTTC
TRBV4-3	NA	once	TRBJ1-4	16	CASSQERGAHDEKLFF	TGCGCCAGCAGCCAAGAACGGGGGGCGCACGATGAAAAACTGTTTTTT
TRBV10-2	TRBD2	NA	TRBJ2-5	14	CASRTSGGQETQYF	TGCGCCAGCAGGACTAGCGGGGGCCAAGAGACCCAGTACTTC
TRBV7-6	TRBD1	NA	TRBJ2-5	14	CASSSRQGMETQYF	TGTGCCAGCAGCTCCCGACAGGGAATGGAGACCCAGTACTTC
TRBV5-4	NA	NA	TRBJ1-1	15	CASSSPGRPNTEAFF	TGTGCCAGCAGCTCCCCGGGAAGACCGAACACTGAAGCTTTCTTT
TRBV5-5	NA	few	TRBJ1-2	13	CASRGDSNYGYTF	TGTGCCAGCAGGGGGGACTCTAACTATGGCTACACCTTC
TRBV15	TRBD1	NA	TRBJ1-2	15	CATSGWTGINYGYTF	TGTGCCACCAGCGGTTGGACAGGGATCAACTATGGCTACACCTTC
TRBV7-2	NA	few	TRBJ1-6	13	CASSFGGNTPLHF	TGTGCCAGCAGCTTTGGAGGGAATACACCCCTCCACTTT
TRBV7-9	TRBD1	NA	TRBJ2-1	13	CASSRTGVDEQFF	TGTGCCAGCAGCCGCACAGGGGTTGATGAGCAGTTCTTC